This T cell receptor (beta chain) emerged from a study of shared clonotypes between healthy human individuals. The deep-level immunoSEQ assay was used. Generated by immunoSEQ multiplex PCR, the TCRdb table keeps only in-frame clones and is missing some. This table has more than 2 million clones, around 95% appearing once. Positively selected for CCR7, the CD45RO-negative cells used as naive CD8 cells excluded terminally differentiated effector memory CD45RA+ cells. Germline assignment: CDR1 SEHNR and CDR2 FQNEAQ (reference sequence). Losses at the gene ends were 4 bases for V and 4 bases for J; bases not matched to a gene: 8. The CDR3 runs 15 residues.

The origin of this receptor is a man between 18 and 35 years old in good health. Some clones in this sample may be carry-over from other donors' samples. This chain connects TRBV7-9 to TRBJ2-7, with 9 bases identical to TRBD2. The sequenced sample was naive CD8+ T cells from PBMCs. In nucleotides, the CDR3 is TGTGCCAGCAGCTCCTCTAGCGGGGAAGATTACGAGCAGTACTTC. Translated, it gives CASSSSSGEDYEQYF.